This T cell receptor (beta chain) was recovered during a study of identical twins. Details on this clonotype: Its antigen is not known. One junction end does not reproduce the germline sequence, and a read error may be involved.

Template switching added a universal primer site; cDNA carried unique molecular identifiers. TCRdb re-called the 5' RACE reads with MiXCR, one entry per CDR3 protein. Among roughly 1,500,000 distinct CDR3 sequences listed, under 35% were seen once. CDR1 and CDR2 (germline): MNHEY, SVGAGI. The CDR3 extends over 18 amino acids. General study points: Beta out-of-frame sequences displayed a weaker excess of sharing between twins. Analyses of zero insertions could, in part, be confounded by invariant MAIT and iNKT cells. Whereas memory repertoires showed no such difference, abundant cord blood beta clonotypes carried fewer insertions.

The source is a newborn girl in good health. Specimen: cord blood. The rearrangement uses TRBV6-5 and TRBJ2-3; TRBD1 or TRBD2 may be the D gene (5 bases each). In nucleotides, the CDR3 is TGTGCCGGCAGTTACCTCCGGGACGGGCCCTTACGCACAGATACGCAGTATTTT. Encoded protein: CAGSYLRDGPLRTDTQYF.